The 8 T cell receptor beta chains given below trace back to one sample, sequenced in a study of blood T cell repertoires in COVID-19. Sequenced by immunoSEQ multiplex PCR; TCRdb stores in-frame clones only, minus some. Of fewer than 250,000 clones in the sample, around 80% are singletons; the top ten hold around 1.8%. The sample comprised PBMCs or T cells enriched from blood (not recorded which). The origin of the receptors is a man in his fifties or sixties who had recovered from COVID-19.

The CDR3 sequence: CASSYSEGRVTEAFF. The DNA of the CDR3 is TGTGCCAGCAGTTACTCTGAAGGTCGGGTCACTGAAGCTTTCTTT. V usage is TRBV6-5 and J usage is TRBJ1-1; D gene unclear. V lost 0 bases to trimming and J lost 4 bases, with 12 bases between them. Germline CDR1 and CDR2: MNHEY and SVGAGI. The CDR3 extends over 15 amino acids.

The chain is built from TRBV5-6 and TRBJ1-4, with 8 bases fitting TRBD1. The CDR3 contains 16 residues. With V trimmed by 0 bases and J by 5 bases, 6 bases remained unmatched. CDR1 and CDR2 from the germline V gene are SGHDT and YYEEEE. CDR3 nucleotides: TGTGCCAGCAGCTTGGGCCCGGGACAGGACAATGAAAAACTGTTTTTT. Encoded protein: CASSLGPGQDNEKLFF. The full variable domain, with the rest looked up from reference TRBV5-6 and TRBJ1-4, is DAGVTQSPTHLIKTRGQQVTLRCSPKSGHDTVSWYQQALGQGPQFIFQYYEEEERQRGNFPDRFSGHQFPNYSSELNVNALLLGDSALYLCASSLGPGQDNEKLFFGSGTQLSVL.

A remark on this clone: The same CDR3 can be traced to other DNA sequences in this sample. The chain uses TRBV5-1 and TRBJ1-1, with 9 bases lining up with TRBD1. This CDR3 region has 14 residues. CDR1 SGHRS and CDR2 YFSETQ come from the germline V gene. The V and J ends lost 3 bases and 2 bases, in that order; junction bases with no gene match: 2. CDR3 in DNA: TGCGCCAGCAGCTCGGGACAGGGAAACACTGAAGCTTTCTTT. Residues: CASSSGQGNTEAFF.

The rearrangement uses TRBV11-2 and TRBJ2-1; 7 bases fit TRBD2. The CDR3 is made up of 16 amino acids. The V gene end was trimmed by 5 bases and the J gene end by 5 bases; junction bases not matched to a gene: 12. Germline CDR1 is SGHAT and CDR2 is FQNNGV. The CDR3 protein is CASSLDLSGINNEQFF. The CDR3 DNA reads as TGTGCCAGCAGCCTGGATCTCAGCGGGATTAACAATGAGCAGTTCTTC.

The count of this clone is one. V usage is TRBV18 and J usage is TRBJ1-2; TRBD1 agrees at 9 bases. The CDR3 spans 14 residues. In germline, CDR1 is KGHSH, CDR2 LQKENI. The ends lost 6 bases at V and 6 bases at J; junction bases unmatched: 8. CDR3 sequence: CASSPTGGINGYTF. In DNA, the CDR3 is TGTGCCAGCTCGCCTACAGGGGGCATTAATGGCTACACCTTC.

The J gene is TRBJ2-5, the V gene TRBV19; 15 bases map to TRBD2. The CDR3 sequence is 16 residues long. Germline CDR1 LNHDA, CDR2 SQIVND (reference sequence). Unmatched junction bases numbered 9, after V lost 8 bases and J lost 5 bases. DNA of the CDR3: TGTGCCAGTGGTGGACTAGCGGGGGGGCCGGAGGAGACCCAGTACTTC. Protein sequence: CASGGLAGGPEETQYF.

The chain carries TRBV19 and TRBJ1-6; D is unclear. Germline assignment: CDR1 LNHDA and CDR2 SQIVND (reference sequence). This CDR3 has 13 amino acids. V was trimmed by 1 base and J by 8 bases, leaving 6 bases between them. The CDR3 nucleotides read TGTGCCAGTAGTATAGGAGGTGATTCACCCCTCCACTTT. This gives the protein CASSIGGDSPLHF.

J is TRBJ1-3 and V is TRBV20-1, with no clear D. Germline assignment: CDR1 DFQATT and CDR2 SNEGSKA (reference sequence). Trimming removed 6 bases from V and 8 bases from J, with 11 bases in between. The CDR3 has 11 residues. CDR3 in DNA: TGCAGTGCCCTCCGCGGGGACACCATATATTTT. Its protein is CSALRGDTIYF.